These 14 T cell receptor beta chains originate from one sample sequenced in a study of T-cell reconstitution after alpha-beta-depleted transplantation in children. This sample's TCRbeta library carried unique molecular identifier barcodes. TCRdb fed the PCR reads into MiXCR, producing one record per CDR3 protein. The sample includes some 300,000 distinct CDR3 sequences, 10% to 13% of them seen just once. Sequencing used PBMCs from the stem cell graft donor, obtained from the stem cell graft. The receptors here all came from a human donor who donated a stem cell graft to a child with acute lymphoblastic leukemia.

CDR3 amino acids: CASSSPEGPYNEQFF. For the CDR3, the DNA is TGTGCCAGCAGTTCCCCGGAGGGGCCCTACAATGAGCAGTTCTTC. The chain combines TRBV28 with TRBJ2-1, with D tentatively TRBD2 (6 bases). The germline V gene has CDR1 MDHEN and CDR2 SYDVKM. The CDR3 consists of 15 residues. V lost 4 bases to trimming and J lost 2 bases, with 12 bases between them.

V gene TRBV12-3 or TRBV12-4 combines with J gene TRBJ2-7, with TRBD1 identical over 9 bases. With V trimmed by 5 bases and J by 0 bases, 2 bases remained unmatched. This CDR3 is 14 amino acids long. CDR3 coding DNA: TGTGCCAGCAGTGGACAGGGGTTCTCCTACGAGCAGTACTTC. It specifies CASSGQGFSYEQYF.

The sample holds a few counts of this clonotype. This rearrangement joins TRBV11-2 to TRBJ2-1; TRBD1 matches at 8 bases. Unmatched junction bases numbered 10, after V lost 5 bases and J lost 10 bases. CDR1 is SGHAT, CDR2 FQNNGV, per germline. The CDR3 extends over 14 amino acids. Here the CDR3 DNA reads TGTGCCAGCAGCCCCGGGACAGGTGGTTTAGAGCAGTTCTTC. It encodes CASSPGTGGLEQFF.

This clonotype was seen a few times. This chain connects TRBV28 to TRBJ2-1; D not resolved. The germline gives CDR1 MDHEN, CDR2 SYDVKM. V was clipped by 4 bases and J by 3 bases, with 10 bases between them. The CDR3 consists of 14 residues. The CDR3 DNA reads as TGTGCCAGCAGTTCCCCCGCTCGCTACAATGAGCAGTTCTTC. Its protein product is CASSSPARYNEQFF.

The J gene is TRBJ1-2, the V gene TRBV18; the D is unclear. The CDR3 has 13 residues. Trimming pared 1 base from V and 5 bases from J, leaving 8 bases between. Germline V gene lookup returns CDR1 KGHSH and CDR2 LQKENI. The DNA for the CDR3 is TGTGCCAGCTCACCACGTACGGATTATGGCTACACCTTC. It is translated as CASSPRTDYGYTF.

This clonotype was seen repeatedly, ten times or more. The chain uses TRBV7-8 and TRBJ2-2, with 12 bases identical to TRBD2. This CDR3 is 16 amino acids long. V shed 5 bases, J shed 4 bases, and the junction held 5 bases outside the gene matches. CDR1 and CDR2 from the germline V gene are SGHVS and FQNEAQ. CDR3 in DNA: TGTGCCAGCAGCCCGACTAGCGGGAGAGTCACCGGGGAGCTGTTTTTT. Its protein is CASSPTSGRVTGELFF. Combining the CDR3 with reference TRBV7-8 and TRBJ2-2 gives the whole variable domain GAGVSQSPRYKVAKRGQDVALRCDPISGHVSLFWYQQALGQGPEFLTYFQNEAQLDKSGLPSDRFFAERPEGSVSTLKIQRTQQEDSAVYLCASSPTSGRVTGELFFGEGSRLTVL.

This clonotype has a handful of counts. The chain links TRBV6-1 to TRBJ1-1; 8 bases align to TRBD1. V shed 5 bases and J 0 bases; nucleotides not matched to a gene: 8. CDR3 length equals 16 residues. Germline V gene lookup returns CDR1 MNHNS and CDR2 SASEGT. CDR3 sequence reads: CASSKTQGVVNTEAFF. CDR3 DNA: TGTGCCAGCAGTAAAACACAGGGGGTGGTGAACACTGAAGCTTTCTTT.

The V call is TRBV4-2, the J call TRBJ2-3, with D tentatively TRBD1 (6 bases). The CDR3 sequence is 16 residues long. Germline V gene lookup returns CDR1 LGHNA and CDR2 YNFKEQ. V lost 0 bases to trimming and J lost 2 bases, with 12 bases between them. The CDR3 spells CASSQEPQGITDTQYF. For the CDR3, the DNA is TGTGCCAGCAGCCAAGAGCCCCAGGGGATCACAGATACGCAGTATTTT.

This clonotype came up many times. The chain joins TRBV29-1 to TRBJ2-1; D is possibly TRBD2 (6 bases). V lost 1 base, J lost 9 bases, and 13 bases lay in between. This CDR3 is 13 amino acids long. The germline V gene encodes CDR1 SQVTM and CDR2 ANQGSEA. Here the CDR3 reads CSVEVARGGEQFF. CDR3 in DNA: TGCAGCGTTGAAGTAGCCCGGGGAGGTGAGCAGTTCTTC.

This clonotype was seen at least ten times. V and J are TRBV29-1 and TRBJ2-5; 9 nucleotides line up with TRBD1. The ends lost 4 bases at V and 5 bases at J; junction bases unmatched: 5. This CDR3 is 13 amino acids long. Per the germline V gene, CDR1 is SQVTM and CDR2 is ANQGSEA. The CDR3 region has the DNA TGCAGCGTTGTTACAGGGGGCGGGGAGACCCAGTACTTC. The encoded protein is CSVVTGGGETQYF.

This rearrangement joins TRBV12-3 or TRBV12-4 to TRBJ1-5, with a tentative D call TRBD1 (6 bases). CDR3 length equals 15 residues. V lost 1 base to trimming and J lost 4 bases, with 11 bases between them. The CDR3 nucleotides are TGTGCCAGCAGTTTAGGTCTAGGGGGTAATCAGCCCCAGCATTTT. Its protein is CASSLGLGGNQPQHF.

Only a few counts were recorded for this clonotype. This chain connects TRBV7-9 to TRBJ2-2, with 7 bases matching TRBD1. Trimming took 5 bases from V and 5 from J; bases not matched to a gene: 8. CDR3 length: 15 amino acids. Germline CDR1 is SEHNR and CDR2 is FQNEAQ (reference sequence). CDR3: CASSEWTGATGELFF. DNA of the CDR3: TGTGCCAGCAGCGAATGGACAGGAGCGACCGGGGAGCTGTTTTTT.

This chain uses TRBV1 with TRBJ2-1; TRBD2 reflects the table's D call only, with no check against the DNA. TRBV1 is a pseudogene. This CDR3 spans 19 amino acids. As DNA, the CDR3 is TGCACCAGCAGCCAAGGCCCCCGGACTAGCGGGAGGATAATCAATGAGCAGTTCTTC. The encoded protein is CTSSQGPRTSGRIINEQFF.

This clonotype appeared many times. This sequence joins TRBV10-3 and TRBJ2-2, with TRBD2 matching over 7 bases. Germline assignment: CDR1 ENHRY and CDR2 SYGVKD. The CDR3 is made up of 16 amino acids. J gave up 4 bases and V 6 bases, and 11 bases lay outside the gene matches. The CDR3 sequence is CAIRGFAGVSTGELFF. As DNA, the CDR3 is TGTGCCATCAGGGGGTTCGCGGGAGTGAGCACCGGGGAGCTGTTTTTT.